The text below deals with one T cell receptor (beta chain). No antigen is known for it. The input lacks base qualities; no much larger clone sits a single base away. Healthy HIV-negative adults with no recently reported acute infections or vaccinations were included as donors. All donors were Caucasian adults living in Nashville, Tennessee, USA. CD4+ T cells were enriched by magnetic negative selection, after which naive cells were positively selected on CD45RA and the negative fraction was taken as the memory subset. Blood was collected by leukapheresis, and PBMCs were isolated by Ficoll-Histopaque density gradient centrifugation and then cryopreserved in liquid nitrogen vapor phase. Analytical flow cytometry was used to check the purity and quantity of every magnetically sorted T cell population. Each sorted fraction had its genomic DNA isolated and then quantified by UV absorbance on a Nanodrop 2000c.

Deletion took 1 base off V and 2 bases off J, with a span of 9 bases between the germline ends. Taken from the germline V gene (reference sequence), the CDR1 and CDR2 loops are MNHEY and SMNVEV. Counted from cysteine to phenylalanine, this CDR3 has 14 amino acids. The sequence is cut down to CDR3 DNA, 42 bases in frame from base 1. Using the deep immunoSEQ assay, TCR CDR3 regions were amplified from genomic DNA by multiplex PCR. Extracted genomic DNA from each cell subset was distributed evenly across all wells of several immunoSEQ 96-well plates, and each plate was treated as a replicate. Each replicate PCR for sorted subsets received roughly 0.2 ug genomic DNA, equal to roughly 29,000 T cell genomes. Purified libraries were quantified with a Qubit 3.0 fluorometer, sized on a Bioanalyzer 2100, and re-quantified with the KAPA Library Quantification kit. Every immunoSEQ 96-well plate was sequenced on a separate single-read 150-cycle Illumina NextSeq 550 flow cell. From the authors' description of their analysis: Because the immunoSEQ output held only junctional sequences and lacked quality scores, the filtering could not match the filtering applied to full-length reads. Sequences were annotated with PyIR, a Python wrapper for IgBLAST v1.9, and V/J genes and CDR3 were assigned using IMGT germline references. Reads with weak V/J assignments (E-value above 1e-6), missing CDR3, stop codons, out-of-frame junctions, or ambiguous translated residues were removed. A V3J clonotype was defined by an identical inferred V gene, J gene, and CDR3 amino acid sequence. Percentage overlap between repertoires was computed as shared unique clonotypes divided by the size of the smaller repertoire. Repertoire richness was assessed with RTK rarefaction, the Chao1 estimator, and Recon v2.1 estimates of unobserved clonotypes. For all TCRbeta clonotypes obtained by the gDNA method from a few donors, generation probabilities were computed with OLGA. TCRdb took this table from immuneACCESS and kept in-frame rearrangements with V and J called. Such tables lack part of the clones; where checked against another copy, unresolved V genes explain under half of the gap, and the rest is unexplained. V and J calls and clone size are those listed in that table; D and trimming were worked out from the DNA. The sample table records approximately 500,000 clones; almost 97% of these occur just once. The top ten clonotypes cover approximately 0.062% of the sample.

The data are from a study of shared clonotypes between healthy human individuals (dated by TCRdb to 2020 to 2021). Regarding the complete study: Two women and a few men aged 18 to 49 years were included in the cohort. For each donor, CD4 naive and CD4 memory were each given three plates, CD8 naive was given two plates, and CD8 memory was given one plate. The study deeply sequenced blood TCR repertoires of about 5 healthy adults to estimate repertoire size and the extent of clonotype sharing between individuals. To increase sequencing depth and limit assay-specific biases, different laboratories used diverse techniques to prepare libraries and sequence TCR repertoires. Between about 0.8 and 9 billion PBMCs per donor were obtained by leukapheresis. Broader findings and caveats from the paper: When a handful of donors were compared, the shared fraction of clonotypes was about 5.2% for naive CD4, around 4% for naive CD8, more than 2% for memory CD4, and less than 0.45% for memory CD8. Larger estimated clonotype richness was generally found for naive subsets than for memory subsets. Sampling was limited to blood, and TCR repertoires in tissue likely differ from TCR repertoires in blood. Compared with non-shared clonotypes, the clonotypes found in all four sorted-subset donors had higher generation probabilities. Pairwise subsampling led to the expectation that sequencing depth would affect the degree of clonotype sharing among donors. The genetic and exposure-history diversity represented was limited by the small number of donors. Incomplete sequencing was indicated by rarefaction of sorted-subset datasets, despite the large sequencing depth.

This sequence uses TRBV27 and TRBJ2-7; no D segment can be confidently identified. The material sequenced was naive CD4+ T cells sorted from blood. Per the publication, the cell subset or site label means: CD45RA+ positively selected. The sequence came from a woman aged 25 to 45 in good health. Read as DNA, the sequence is TGTGCCAGCAGTTTATTGGCATCCACCTACGAGCAGTACTTC. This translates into CASSLLASTYEQYF.